This T cell receptor (beta chain) was obtained from a study of monozygotic twins with inflammatory bowel disease. Study-wide points: Against healthy co-twins, IBD patients had lower TCRbeta diversity (measured by inverse Simpson). The results supported no single strong signal or clonotype associated with IBD.

Blood samples measuring roughly 2.5 ml were taken per donor. Every TCR library drew on 3500 ng of total RNA. TCRdb processed the 5' RACE reads again and assigns one entry to each CDR3 protein, with no DNA. The sample features tens of thousands of distinct CDR3 sequences, with around 7% in its top ten. Note on this clonotype: Its antigen is not identified.

This sequence was found in a human donor with ulcerative colitis or Crohn's disease, or a healthy co-twin of an affected twin (not recorded which). The source material was blood.

The CDR3 protein is CSGCYRADTEAFF. The chain recombines TRBV20-1 with TRBJ1-1; TCRdb returns TRBD1, unconfirmable since there is no DNA. CDR1 and CDR2 from the germline V gene are DFQATT and SNEGSKA (reference sequence). CDR3 length equals 13 residues.